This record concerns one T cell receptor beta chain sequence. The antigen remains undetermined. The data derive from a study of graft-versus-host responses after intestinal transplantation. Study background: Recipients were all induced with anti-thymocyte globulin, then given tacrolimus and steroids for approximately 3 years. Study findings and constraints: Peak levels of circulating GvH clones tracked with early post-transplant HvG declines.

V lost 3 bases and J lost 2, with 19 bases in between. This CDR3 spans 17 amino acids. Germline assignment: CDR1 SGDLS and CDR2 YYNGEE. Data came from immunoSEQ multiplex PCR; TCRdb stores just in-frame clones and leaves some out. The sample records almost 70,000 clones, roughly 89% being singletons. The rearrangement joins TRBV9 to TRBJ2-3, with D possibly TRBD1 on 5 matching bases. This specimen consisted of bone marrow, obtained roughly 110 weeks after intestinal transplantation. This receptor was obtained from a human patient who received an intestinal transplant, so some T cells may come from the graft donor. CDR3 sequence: CASSATEWGTSTDTQYF. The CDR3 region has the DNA TGTGCCAGCAGCGCAACCGAGTGGGGCACCTCCACAGATACGCAGTATTTT.